This TCR beta chain was identified in a study of blood T cell repertoires in COVID-19. Germline CDR1 is PRHDT and CDR2 is FYEKMQ (reference sequence). The CDR3 extends over 15 amino acids. Trimming took 5 bases from V and 9 from J; bases not matched to a gene: 10. In the authors' methods: Quantification of nucleated cells was approximated via reference gene primer amplification. The repertoire was sequenced with immunoSEQ multiplex PCR; TCRdb's copy has only in-frame clones and lacks some. D and trimming were read from the DNA, whereas the V and J calls and clone size are those reported in that table. This sample has under 300,000 clones, with around 88% found just once.

Sequencing input: PBMCs or T cells enriched from blood (not recorded which). This TCR came from a middle-aged man who had recovered from COVID-19. V usage is TRBV13 and J usage is TRBJ1-6, with 7 bases lining up with TRBD1. The CDR3 DNA follows: TGTGCCAGCAGCCCTTTAGGGACAGTGGGTTCACCCCTCCACTTT. It yields the protein CASSPLGTVGSPLHF. Full variable domain (rest looked up from reference TRBV13 and TRBJ1-6): AAGVIQSPRHLIKEKRETATLKCYPIPRHDTVYWYQQGPGQDPQFLISFYEKMQSDKGSIPDRFSAQQFSDYHSELNMSSLELGDSALYFCASSPLGTVGSPLHFGNGTRLTVT.